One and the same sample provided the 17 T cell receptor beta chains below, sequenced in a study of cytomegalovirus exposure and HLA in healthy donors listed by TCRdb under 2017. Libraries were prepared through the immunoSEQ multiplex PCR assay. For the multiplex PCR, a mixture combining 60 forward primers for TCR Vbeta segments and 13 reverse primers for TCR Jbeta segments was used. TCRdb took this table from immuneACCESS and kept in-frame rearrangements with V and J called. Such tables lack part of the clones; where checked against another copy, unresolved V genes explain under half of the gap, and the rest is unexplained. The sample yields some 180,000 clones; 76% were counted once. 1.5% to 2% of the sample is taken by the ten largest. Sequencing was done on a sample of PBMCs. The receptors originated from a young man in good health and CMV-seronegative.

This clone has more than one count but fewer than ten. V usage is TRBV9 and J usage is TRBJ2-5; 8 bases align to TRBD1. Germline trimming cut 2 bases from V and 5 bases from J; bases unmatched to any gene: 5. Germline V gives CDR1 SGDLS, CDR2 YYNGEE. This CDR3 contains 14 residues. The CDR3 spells CASSVTDRVETQYF. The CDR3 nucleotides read TGTGCCAGCAGCGTGACGGACAGGGTCGAGACCCAGTACTTC. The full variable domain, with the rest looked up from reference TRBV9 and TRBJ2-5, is DSGVTQTPKHLITATGQRVTLRCSPRSGDLSVYWYQQSLDQGLQFLIQYYNGEERAKGNILERFSAQQFPDLHSELNLSSLELGDSALYFCASSVTDRVETQYFGPGTRLLVL.

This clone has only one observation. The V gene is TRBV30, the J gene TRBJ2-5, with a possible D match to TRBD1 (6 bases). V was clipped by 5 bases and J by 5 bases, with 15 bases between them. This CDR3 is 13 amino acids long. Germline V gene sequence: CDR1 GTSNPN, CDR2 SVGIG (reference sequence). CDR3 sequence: CAWHTQGSETQYF. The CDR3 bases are TGTGCCTGGCATACACAGGGTTCGGAGACCCAGTACTTC.

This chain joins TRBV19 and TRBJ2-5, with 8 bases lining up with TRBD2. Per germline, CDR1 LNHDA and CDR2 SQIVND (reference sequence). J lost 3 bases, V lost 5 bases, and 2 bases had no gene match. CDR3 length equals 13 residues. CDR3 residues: CASSSGLEETQYF. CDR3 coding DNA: TGTGCCAGTAGTTCGGGACTAGAAGAGACCCAGTACTTC.

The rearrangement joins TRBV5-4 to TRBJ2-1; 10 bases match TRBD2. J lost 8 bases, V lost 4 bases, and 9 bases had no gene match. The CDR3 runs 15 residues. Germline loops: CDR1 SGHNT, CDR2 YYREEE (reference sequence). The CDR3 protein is CASSRPAGGDDEQFF. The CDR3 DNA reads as TGTGCCAGCAGCCGACCAGCGGGAGGGGACGATGAGCAGTTCTTC.

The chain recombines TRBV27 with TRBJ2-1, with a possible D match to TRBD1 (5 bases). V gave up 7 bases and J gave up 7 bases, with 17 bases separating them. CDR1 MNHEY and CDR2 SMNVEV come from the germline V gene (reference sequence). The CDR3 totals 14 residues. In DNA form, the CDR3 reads TGTGCCAGCAAGCCGGCAGGGTACTATAATGAGCAGTTCTTC. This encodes CASKPAGYYNEQFF.

CDR3 bases: TGCGCCAGCAGCTTGTACAGGGCCCACTACGAGCAGTACTTC. Translated, it gives CASSLYRAHYEQYF. The chain couples TRBV5-1 to TRBJ2-7, with TRBD1 as a possible D gene (6 bases). Trimming shortened V by 1 base and J by 3 bases, and 11 bases separated the two germline ends. Germline V lookup: CDR1 SGHRS, CDR2 YFSETQ. The CDR3 is made up of 14 amino acids.

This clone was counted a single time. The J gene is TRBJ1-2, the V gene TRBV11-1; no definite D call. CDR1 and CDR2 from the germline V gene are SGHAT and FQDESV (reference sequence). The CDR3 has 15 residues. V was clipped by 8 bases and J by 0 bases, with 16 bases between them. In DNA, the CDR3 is TGTGCCAGCCAAGATAGCGCGGGTTCTAACTATGGCTACACCTTC. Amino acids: CASQDSAGSNYGYTF.

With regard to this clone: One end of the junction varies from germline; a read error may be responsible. The CDR3 sequence is CASSLAGRSYNEQFF. CDR3 DNA: TGTGCCAGCAGCCTAGCGGGGCGATCCTACAATGAGCAGTTCTTC. V and J are TRBV7-2 and TRBJ2-1; 9 nucleotides agree with TRBD2. The CDR3 is made up of 15 amino acids. Germline-derived CDR1 and CDR2 are SGHTA and FQGNSA.

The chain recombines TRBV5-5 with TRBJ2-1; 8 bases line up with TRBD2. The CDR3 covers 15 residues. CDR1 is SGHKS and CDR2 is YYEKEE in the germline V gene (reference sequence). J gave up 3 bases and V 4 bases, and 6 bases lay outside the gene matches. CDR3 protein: CASSGLAGVYNEQFF. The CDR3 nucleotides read TGTGCCAGCAGCGGACTAGCCGGTGTCTACAATGAGCAGTTCTTC.

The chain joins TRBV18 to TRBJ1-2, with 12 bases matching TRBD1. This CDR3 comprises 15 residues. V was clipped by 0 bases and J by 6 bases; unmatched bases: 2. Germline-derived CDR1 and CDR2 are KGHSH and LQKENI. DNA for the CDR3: TGTGCCAGCTCACCACCGGGACAGGGGGCTGATGGCTACACCTTC. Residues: CASSPPGQGADGYTF.

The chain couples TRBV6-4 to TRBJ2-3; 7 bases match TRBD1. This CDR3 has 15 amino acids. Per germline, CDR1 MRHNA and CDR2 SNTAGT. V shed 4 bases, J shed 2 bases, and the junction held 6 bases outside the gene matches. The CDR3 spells CASSARDSYTDTQYF. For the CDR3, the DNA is TGTGCCAGCAGTGCGAGGGACAGCTACACAGATACGCAGTATTTT.

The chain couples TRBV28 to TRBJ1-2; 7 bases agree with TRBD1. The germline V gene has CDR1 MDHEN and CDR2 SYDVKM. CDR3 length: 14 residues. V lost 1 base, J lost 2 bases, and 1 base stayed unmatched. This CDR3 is CASSLSGGNYGYTF. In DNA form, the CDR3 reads TGTGCCAGCAGTTTATCAGGGGGAAACTATGGCTACACCTTC.

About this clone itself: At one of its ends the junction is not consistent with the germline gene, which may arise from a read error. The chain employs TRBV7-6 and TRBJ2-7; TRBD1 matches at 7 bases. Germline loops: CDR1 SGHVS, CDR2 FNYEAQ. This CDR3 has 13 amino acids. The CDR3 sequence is CASSSSGQSPGNF. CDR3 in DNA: TGTGCCAGCAGCAGCTCGGGACAGTCACCGGGGAACTTC. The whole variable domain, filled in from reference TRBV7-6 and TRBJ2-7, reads GAGVSQSPRYKVTKRGQDVALRCDPISGHVSLYWYRQALGQGPEFLTYFNYEAQQDKSGLPNDRFSAERPEGSISTLTIQRTEQRDSAMYRCASSSSGQSPGNFGPGTRLTVT.

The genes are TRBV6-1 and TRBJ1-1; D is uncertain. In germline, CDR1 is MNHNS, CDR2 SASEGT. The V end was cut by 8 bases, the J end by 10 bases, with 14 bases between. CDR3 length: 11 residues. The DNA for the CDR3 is TGTGCCAGCGGAACAGATAGAGTAGCTTTCTTT. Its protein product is CASGTDRVAFF.

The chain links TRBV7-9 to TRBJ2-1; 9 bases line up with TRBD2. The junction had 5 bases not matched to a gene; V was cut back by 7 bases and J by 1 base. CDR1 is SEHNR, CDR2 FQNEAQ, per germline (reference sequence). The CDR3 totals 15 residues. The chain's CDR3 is CASTLLAGSYNEQFF. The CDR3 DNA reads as TGTGCCAGCACCCTTCTAGCGGGGTCCTACAATGAGCAGTTCTTC.

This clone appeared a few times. The CDR3 DNA sequence: TGTGCCATCAGTGAGGGGCAGGAAAATGAAAAACTGTTTTTT. Protein sequence: CAISEGQENEKLFF. The gene calls are TRBV10-3 and TRBJ1-4; no clear D gene. Germline lookup yields CDR1 ENHRY and CDR2 SYGVKD. The CDR3 length is 14 residues. The germline V and J ends were trimmed by 2 bases and 5 bases, with 9 bases remaining between them.

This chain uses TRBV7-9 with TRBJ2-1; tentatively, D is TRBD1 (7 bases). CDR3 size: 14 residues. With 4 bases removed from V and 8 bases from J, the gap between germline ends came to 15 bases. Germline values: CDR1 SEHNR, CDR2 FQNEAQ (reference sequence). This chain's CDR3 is CASSSQGGHYEQFF. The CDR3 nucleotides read TGTGCCAGCAGCTCCCAGGGGGGTCACTATGAGCAGTTCTTC.